This T cell receptor beta chain appears in the sequencing data of a study of blood T cell repertoires in COVID-19. Overall study: Material from acute and convalescent COVID-19 was sourced from the United States, Italy and Spain.

As originally analysed: Reference gene primer amplification yielded estimated nucleated cell counts. The protocol was immunoSEQ multiplex PCR, while the TCRdb copy is restricted to in-frame clones and leaves out a portion. Clone size and V and J calls were adopted from that table, with D and trimming inferred from the DNA. This table has 120,000 to 150,000 clones, around 84% appearing once. The receptor was derived from a human donor in a cohort sampled during active COVID-19. Specimen: peripheral blood.

The CDR3 coding sequence is TGCGCCAGCAGCCCCTCGTACGTACTTAATCAGCCCCAGCATTTT. This gives the protein CASSPSYVLNQPQHF. The chain is built from TRBV4-3 and TRBJ1-5; no firm D call. Trimming removed 4 bases from V and 4 bases from J, with 14 bases in between. The CDR3 covers 15 residues. CDR1 is LGHNA, CDR2 YSLEER, per germline.